This entry lists 20 T cell receptor beta chains sequenced from one sample in a study of T cell responses to AZD1222 COVID-19 vaccine. Here immunoSEQ multiplex PCR was the method, and the copy in TCRdb shows in-frame clones only, minus some. Among under 300,000 clones, just over 90% were seen once, and the ten largest hold 0.55%. Specimen: peripheral blood, collected on day 0 of AZD1222 vaccination. These receptors came from an adult in good health.

V is TRBV19 and J is TRBJ2-5; D is unresolved. V dropped 6 bases and J dropped 5 bases, with 10 bases sitting between them. The germline V gene encodes CDR1 LNHDA and CDR2 SQIVND (reference sequence). There are 12 residues in the CDR3. CDR3 in amino acids: CASRDRWETQYF. Here the CDR3 DNA reads TGTGCCAGTAGGGACCGGTGGGAGACCCAGTACTTC.

This sequence joins TRBV28 and TRBJ1-2; tentative D call: TRBD1 (5 bases). Germline V lookup: CDR1 MDHEN, CDR2 SYDVKM. Trimming shortened V by 6 bases and J by 4 bases, and 18 bases separated the two germline ends. The CDR3 is 15 amino acids. The CDR3 sequence: CASRPYPGLIYGYTF. The DNA for the CDR3 is TGTGCCAGCAGACCATACCCGGGACTGATCTATGGCTACACCTTC.

The CDR3 is CASSLPGGVQPQHF. The CDR3 nucleotides are TGTGCCAGCAGCTTGCCAGGGGGCGTTCAGCCCCAGCATTTT. The rearrangement joins TRBV11-3 to TRBJ1-5; 8 bases are shared with TRBD1. The trim removed 3 bases at V and 6 bases at J, leaving 4 bases unmatched. Per the germline V gene, CDR1 is SGHNT and CDR2 is YENEEA. The CDR3 sequence is 14 residues long.

Regarding this clone: The sample holds other DNA sequences that translate to the same CDR3. J is TRBJ2-7 and V is TRBV28, with D possibly matching TRBD1 (6 bases). Between the trimmed V and J ends, which lost 3 bases and 4 bases, there was a span of 10 bases. From germline, CDR1 is MDHEN and CDR2 SYDVKM. The CDR3 loop spans 13 amino acids. The CDR3 protein is CASSFGQSYEQYF. CDR3 in DNA: TGTGCCAGCAGTTTTGGACAGTCGTACGAGCAGTACTTC.

The J gene is TRBJ2-3, the V gene TRBV6-1; the D call may be TRBD1 or TRBD2 (6 bases each). Between the trimmed V and J ends, which lost 0 bases and 7 bases, there was a span of 14 bases. The CDR3 covers 15 residues. The V gene's germline CDR1 is MNHNS and CDR2 SASEGT. The CDR3, as DNA: TGTGCCAGCAGTGAAGCGAGAGGGGGGAGGAATACGCAGTATTTT. Translated: CASSEARGGRNTQYF.

The chain links TRBV5-6 to TRBJ2-1, with 11 positions matching TRBD2. V was pared by 0 bases and J by 3 bases, with 2 bases of the junction left unmatched. Per the germline V gene, CDR1 is SGHDT and CDR2 is YYEEEE. The CDR3 sequence is 16 residues long. The CDR3 spells CASSLVGTSGYNEQFF. The CDR3, as DNA: TGTGCCAGCAGCTTGGTCGGGACTAGCGGCTACAATGAGCAGTTCTTC.

This sequence joins TRBV28 and TRBJ1-5; possible D gene TRBD1, 5 bases. Trimming took off 11 bases at V and 7 bases at J, with 24 bases between the two ends. This CDR3 is 15 amino acids long. From germline, CDR1 is MDHEN and CDR2 SYDVKM. CDR3 in amino acids: CACSTVGRVNQPQHF. The CDR3 DNA sequence: TGTGCCTGCTCCACGGTTGGCAGGGTAAACCAGCCCCAGCATTTT.

In DNA, the CDR3 is TGTGCCAGCAGCCCTCCTTGCGAGCAGTACTTC. Its translation: CASSPPCEQYF. V usage is TRBV3-1 (or the pseudogene TRBV3-2) and J usage is TRBJ2-7; D unresolved. CDR1 and CDR2 (germline): LGHDT, YNNKEL (reference sequence). V lost 4 bases to trimming and J lost 6 bases, with 7 bases between them. This CDR3 is 11 amino acids long.

The chain is built from TRBV4-1 and TRBJ1-5; D remains unclear. The V end was cut by 0 bases, the J end by 7 bases, with 13 bases between. CDR3 length: 15 residues. Germline V gives CDR1 MGHRA, CDR2 YSYEKL. In nucleotides, the CDR3 is TGCGCCAGCAGCCAAGATGGACGGCCATGGCAGCCCCAGCATTTT. Translation gives CASSQDGRPWQPQHF.

This chain joins TRBV4-1 and TRBJ1-5, with TRBD1 matching over 10 bases. CDR3 size: 15 residues. Germline CDR1 is MGHRA and CDR2 is YSYEKL. The junction had 2 bases not matched to a gene; V was cut back by 5 bases and J by 1 base. The CDR3 DNA follows: TGCGCCAGCAGCTGGGACAGGGGAAGCAATCAGCCCCAGCATTTT. Residues: CASSWDRGSNQPQHF.

V is TRBV7-8 and J is TRBJ2-3; 7 bases are a match to TRBD2. Germline-derived CDR1 and CDR2 are SGHVS and FQNEAQ. The CDR3 totals 14 residues. V gave up 5 bases and J gave up 2 bases; unmatched junction bases: 4. Here the CDR3 reads CASSRAGITDTQYF. The CDR3 DNA sequence: TGTGCCAGCAGCCGAGCGGGGATCACAGATACGCAGTATTTT.

This clone was counted once. The rearrangement uses TRBV7-9 and TRBJ1-6, with 9 bases identical to TRBD1. The CDR3 contains 16 residues. CDR1 is SEHNR, CDR2 FQNEAQ, per germline (reference sequence). Trimming took 4 bases from V and 3 from J; bases not matched to a gene: 4. This CDR3 is CASSWTGAIYNSPLHF. The CDR3 DNA sequence: TGTGCCAGCAGCTGGACAGGGGCCATCTATAATTCACCCCTCCACTTT.

V usage is TRBV7-2 and J usage is TRBJ2-3, with D possibly called TRBD1 or TRBD2 (6 bases each). The CDR3 has 15 amino acids. Germline CDR1 SGHTA, CDR2 FQGNSA. Trimming took 7 bases from V and 6 from J, leaving 20 bases between them. CDR3 coding DNA: TGTGCCAGCACTCTAGCGCGAGGGGGTATGGATACGCAGTATTTT. Protein product: CASTLARGGMDTQYF.

This clone showed up just once. The V gene is TRBV28, the J gene TRBJ2-3; tentatively, D is TRBD1 or TRBD2 (7 bases each). Germline CDR1 is MDHEN and CDR2 is SYDVKM. With 6 bases removed from V and 0 bases from J, the gap between germline ends came to 19 bases. The CDR3 consists of 17 residues. CDR3 protein: CASRLTGAGVSTDTQYF. The CDR3 coding sequence is TGTGCCAGCAGACTTACAGGGGCGGGAGTTAGCACAGATACGCAGTATTTT.

The CDR3 bases are TGTGCCAGCAGTGCTAGCGGGGGAAGCTCCTACGAGCAGTACTTC. Translating it yields CASSASGGSSYEQYF. The chain joins TRBV27 to TRBJ2-7; TRBD2 matches at 10 bases. Germline CDR1 reads MNHEY; CDR2 reads SMNVEV (reference sequence). There are 15 residues in the CDR3. The J segment lost 0 bases and the V segment lost 5 bases, leaving 4 bases of the junction unmatched.

The chain is built from TRBV2 and TRBJ1-5; 8 bases map to TRBD1. The V gene end was trimmed by 7 bases and the J gene end by 5 bases; junction bases not matched to a gene: 10. Germline lookup yields CDR1 SNHLY and CDR2 FYNNEI. The CDR3 spans 15 residues. CDR3 nucleotide sequence: TGTGCCAGCAATCGACAGGGGCCAAGCCATCAGCCCCAGCATTTT. Amino acids: CASNRQGPSHQPQHF.

The chain couples TRBV24-1 to TRBJ1-2; D remains ambiguous. Germline CDR1 is KGHDR and CDR2 is SFDVKD. This CDR3 is 14 amino acids long. The ends were cut back, 1 base at V and 0 bases at J, with 5 bases in the middle. The CDR3 sequence: CATSDFSANYGYTF. The CDR3 nucleotides read TGTGCCACCAGTGATTTTTCAGCTAACTATGGCTACACCTTC.

The rearrangement links TRBV20-1 to TRBJ1-4, with D perhaps matching TRBD1 (6 bases). V dropped 5 bases and J dropped 12 bases, with 13 bases sitting between them. The CDR3 has 11 amino acids. Germline CDR1 and CDR2: DFQATT and SNEGSKA (reference sequence). CDR3: CSAGTGFELFF. The CDR3 nucleotides are TGCAGTGCTGGCACAGGGTTTGAACTGTTTTTT.

The chain recombines TRBV5-1 with TRBJ2-1, with D unclear. Trimming left V 0 bases short and J 3 bases short, with 7 bases between. Germline lookup yields CDR1 SGHRS and CDR2 YFSETQ. The length of the CDR3 is 14 residues. The CDR3 protein is CASSLDGDYNEQFF. The DNA of the CDR3 is TGCGCCAGCAGCTTGGATGGGGACTACAATGAGCAGTTCTTC.

Comment on this clone: Its ends do not fully match the called genes, so a read error is possible. V and J are TRBV12-3 or TRBV12-4 and TRBJ2-1; no firm D call. This CDR3 is 12 amino acids long. CDR3 region: CASCFYYNEQFF. The DNA for the CDR3 is TGTGCCAGCTGTTTCTATTACAATGAGCAGTTCTTC.